This T cell receptor (beta chain) emerged from a study of radiotherapy plus CTLA-4 blockade in lung cancer. Study results and limitations: Reportedly, early blood T cell clone dynamics best predicted response, with interferon-beta. Tumor-origin TCR clones grew in blood after radiotherapy plus ipilimumab.

Alongside CTLA-4 blockade with ipilimumab, patients with chemo-refractory metastatic non-small-cell lung cancer received focal radiation. Clones were sequenced by immunoSEQ multiplex PCR, and TCRdb holds only the in-frame ones, with some missing. The data show 45,000 or so clones, approximately 73% seen once. Per germline, CDR1 SGHNT and CDR2 YYREEE (reference sequence). The CDR3 has 15 residues. V lost 3 bases and J lost 5, with 12 bases in between. This clone showed up just a few times. Its antigen remains unidentified. The source material was peripheral blood, sampled from a patient treated with radiotherapy plus ipilimumab. V gene TRBV5-4 combines with J gene TRBJ2-6, with a weak D call TRBD2 (5 bases). The TCR originated in a human donor with non-small cell lung cancer who had a complete response to radiotherapy plus ipilimumab. CDR3 coding DNA: TGTGCCAGCAGCTCCGGGAACCAGCGGGCCAACGTCCTGACTTTC. This codes for CASSSGNQRANVLTF. Looking up the rest from reference TRBV5-4 and TRBJ2-6 gives the full variable domain: ETGVTQSPTHLIKTRGQQVTLRCSSQSGHNTVSWYQQALGQGPQFIFQYYREEENGRGNFPPRFSGLQFPNYSSELNVNALELDDSALYLCASSSGNQRANVLTFGAGSRLTVL.